One sample yielded the 32 T cell receptor beta chains listed below, sequenced in a study of blood T cell repertoires in COVID-19. Sequencing was performed with immunoSEQ multiplex PCR; in TCRdb, only in-frame clones are kept and a portion is missing. The data hold about 190,000 clones, with roughly 82% observed a single time. Sequencing input: peripheral blood. Receptor source: a woman aged 55-69 years with COVID-19, enrolled during active disease.

The chain links TRBV7-8 to TRBJ1-1, with D uncertain. The V gene lost 3 bases and the J gene lost 1 base, with 9 bases spanning the gap. The CDR3 covers 14 residues. The V gene's germline CDR1 is SGHVS and CDR2 FQNEAQ. CDR3 protein: CASSFEGANTEAFF. In DNA, the CDR3 is TGTGCCAGCAGCTTTGAGGGTGCGAACACTGAAGCTTTCTTT.

The gene calls are TRBV28 and TRBJ1-2; 7 nucleotides line up with TRBD1. J lost 8 bases, V lost 4 bases, and 10 bases had no gene match. CDR1 and CDR2 (germline): MDHEN, SYDVKM. CDR3 size: 14 residues. CDR3 sequence (DNA): TGTGCCAGCAGTTCCGCTTTCGACAGGGACGGCTACACCTTC. Residues: CASSSAFDRDGYTF.

V gene TRBV11-1 combines with J gene TRBJ2-7; D gene uncertain. Trimming pared 1 base from V and 0 bases from J, leaving 7 bases between. CDR1 is SGHAT, CDR2 FQDESV, per germline (reference sequence). CDR3 length equals 14 residues. CDR3 nucleotides: TGTGCCAGCAGCTTAGAAGAGGACTCCTACGAGCAGTACTTC. Its protein is CASSLEEDSYEQYF.

This clone has just a few counts. The rearrangement uses TRBV7-9 and TRBJ2-1; 12 bases line up with TRBD2. Trimming removed 5 bases from V and 4 bases from J; junction bases left unmatched: 15. The CDR3 has 19 residues. The germline V gene has CDR1 SEHNR and CDR2 FQNEAQ (reference sequence). CDR3 protein: CASSRTSGIASVGYNEQFF. The CDR3 nucleotides read TGTGCCAGCAGCAGGACTAGCGGGATAGCTAGCGTAGGGTACAATGAGCAGTTCTTC. Full variable domain (rest looked up from reference TRBV7-9 and TRBJ2-1): DTGVSQNPRHKITKRGQNVTFRCDPISEHNRLYWYRQTLGQGPEFLTYFQNEAQLEKSRLLSDRFSAERPKGSFSTLEIQRTEQGDSAMYLCASSRTSGIASVGYNEQFFGPGTRLTVL.

This clone was detected only once. The rearrangement uses TRBV4-2 and TRBJ1-1, with 8 bases that match TRBD1. This CDR3 contains 19 residues. In germline, CDR1 is LGHNA, CDR2 YNFKEQ. J was trimmed by 2 bases and V by 0 bases; bases with no gene match: 14. Here the CDR3 DNA reads TGTGCCAGCAGCCAAGAGGGGTGGACAGGGAGAAATCGAAACACTGAAGCTTTCTTT. Protein product: CASSQEGWTGRNRNTEAFF.

J is TRBJ1-1 and V is TRBV21-1; the table's D gene call, TRBD1, was not cross checked with the DNA. TRBV21-1 is a listed pseudogene. CDR3 size: 17 residues. CDR3 residues: CASSSRDRGPTNTEAFF. CDR3 in DNA: TGTGCCAGCAGCTCCCGGGACAGGGGCCCGACGAACACTGAAGCTTTCTTT.

V usage is TRBV7-9 and J usage is TRBJ1-1; possible D gene TRBD1, 6 bases. Germline CDR1 and CDR2: SEHNR and FQNEAQ (reference sequence). V was cut by 5 bases and J by 6 bases, with 16 bases left in between. This CDR3 is built from 14 residues. The CDR3 DNA reads TGTGCCAGCAGCAGCACAGGGTTCAATCCTGAAGCTTTCTTT. It codes for CASSSTGFNPEAFF.

This chain connects TRBV27 to TRBJ1-1; no clear D. Trimming cost V 9 bases and J 4 bases, with 15 bases left between them. There are 13 residues in the CDR3. Germline V CDR1 and CDR2: MNHEY, SMNVEV (reference sequence). The CDR3 DNA reads TGTGCCAGTCAAGCTGTACTTGGCACTGAAGCTTTCTTT. It translates to CASQAVLGTEAFF.

This chain connects TRBV24-1 to TRBJ2-3; tentative D call: TRBD2 (6 bases). The ends were cut back, 3 bases at V and 6 bases at J, with 15 bases in the middle. The length of the CDR3 is 15 residues. Germline-derived CDR1 and CDR2 are KGHDR and SFDVKD. The CDR3 DNA sequence: TGTGCCACCAGTGATGGGCGGGGCAGAGGGGATACGCAGTATTTT. It yields the protein CATSDGRGRGDTQYF.

This clone has just one count. The genes are TRBV5-4 and TRBJ1-3; TRBD1 matches at 10 bases. This CDR3 region has 16 residues. V lost 4 bases, J lost 1 base, and 5 bases stayed unmatched. Germline V lookup: CDR1 SGHNT, CDR2 YYREEE (reference sequence). The CDR3 sequence: CASSRQGASSGNTIYF. In DNA form, the CDR3 reads TGTGCCAGCAGCAGACAGGGGGCTTCTTCTGGAAACACCATATATTTT. The full variable domain, completed using reference TRBV5-4 and TRBJ1-3, is ETGVTQSPTHLIKTRGQQVTLRCSSQSGHNTVSWYQQALGQGPQFIFQYYREEENGRGNFPPRFSGLQFPNYSSELNVNALELDDSALYLCASSRQGASSGNTIYFGEGSWLTVV.

The chain carries TRBV7-9 and TRBJ1-2, with 9 bases identical to TRBD1. CDR3 length: 15 amino acids. The V and J ends lost 2 bases and 3 bases, in that order; junction bases with no gene match: 4. Germline CDR1 reads SEHNR; CDR2 reads FQNEAQ (reference sequence). For the CDR3, the DNA is TGTGCCAGCAGCTTAACAGGGGGCGCGGACTATGGCTACACCTTC. This encodes CASSLTGGADYGYTF. Full variable domain (rest looked up from reference TRBV7-9 and TRBJ1-2): DTGVSQNPRHKITKRGQNVTFRCDPISEHNRLYWYRQTLGQGPEFLTYFQNEAQLEKSRLLSDRFSAERPKGSFSTLEIQRTEQGDSAMYLCASSLTGGADYGYTFGSGTRLTVV.

The J gene is TRBJ2-1, the V gene TRBV16, with D possibly matching TRBD2 (7 bases). V lost 4 bases and J 4 bases, leaving 17 bases between the germline ends. There are 16 residues in the CDR3. CDR1 KGHSY and CDR2 FQNENV come from the germline V gene. CDR3 bases: TGTGCCAGCAGCCCTCACGGGGGGCGTGTATACAATGAGCAGTTCTTC. Encoded protein: CASSPHGGRVYNEQFF.

The chain is built from TRBV24-1 and TRBJ2-5; a weak D match, TRBD1 (6 bases). In germline, CDR1 is KGHDR, CDR2 SFDVKD. Trimming shortened V by 5 bases and J by 8 bases, and 20 bases separated the two germline ends. There are 15 residues in the CDR3. The CDR3 here is CATSGTRQGNPTQYF. The CDR3 DNA is TGTGCCACCAGTGGAACGAGGCAGGGGAATCCTACCCAGTACTTC.

This clone occurred once. J is TRBJ1-5 and V is TRBV27; no clear D. CDR1 MNHEY and CDR2 SMNVEV come from the germline V gene (reference sequence). V dropped 1 base and J dropped 3 bases, with 10 bases sitting between them. CDR3 length equals 15 residues. This CDR3 reads CASSLFGSFNQPQHF. The CDR3 DNA reads as TGTGCCAGCAGTTTATTTGGCTCCTTCAATCAGCCCCAGCATTTT.

The V call is TRBV6-1, the J call TRBJ1-1, with a weak D call TRBD1 (6 bases). CDR3 length: 11 amino acids. The germline V gene encodes CDR1 MNHNS and CDR2 SASEGT. V lost 3 bases and J lost 8, with 7 bases in between. CDR3 protein: CASSEGAEAFF. In DNA, the CDR3 is TGTGCCAGCAGTGAGGGGGCAGAAGCTTTCTTT.

In this sample, this clone turned up once. The rearrangement joins TRBV7-2 to TRBJ1-2, with D possibly matching TRBD1 (6 bases). This CDR3 region has 14 residues. Between the trimmed V and J ends, which lost 4 bases and 4 bases, there was a span of 13 bases. Germline assignment: CDR1 SGHTA and CDR2 FQGNSA. The CDR3 reads CASSSPGGGYGYTF. CDR3 coding DNA: TGTGCCAGCAGCTCCCCGGGGGGCGGCTATGGCTACACCTTC.

This rearrangement joins TRBV18 to TRBJ2-7; tentative D call: TRBD1 (5 bases). The ends were cut back, 3 bases at V and 1 base at J, with 10 bases in the middle. This CDR3 spans 14 amino acids. Germline values: CDR1 KGHSH, CDR2 LQKENI. Here the CDR3 DNA reads TGTGCCAGCTCACCTTCGACAGATTCCTACGAGCAGTACTTC. The encoded protein is CASSPSTDSYEQYF.

The J gene is TRBJ2-2, the V gene TRBV30; 8 nucleotides line up with TRBD1. V shed 1 base and J 2 bases; nucleotides not matched to a gene: 9. CDR1 is GTSNPN and CDR2 is SVGIG in the germline V gene (reference sequence). The CDR3 contains 17 residues. This CDR3 reads CAWSGERTGRNTGELFF. The CDR3 bases are TGTGCCTGGAGTGGGGAAAGGACAGGGAGAAACACCGGGGAGCTGTTTTTT. The whole variable domain, remainder taken from reference TRBV30 and TRBJ2-2, is SQTIHQWPATLVQPVGSPLSLECTVEGTSNPNLYWYRQAAGRGLQLLFYSVGIGQISSEVPQNLSASRPQDRQFILSSKKLLLSDSGFYLCAWSGERTGRNTGELFFGEGSRLTVL.

V is TRBV14 and J is TRBJ2-1; 9 bases are shared with TRBD2. Germline CDR1 is SGHDN and CDR2 is FVKESK. Trimming removed 0 bases from V and 10 bases from J; junction bases left unmatched: 4. The CDR3 has 14 residues. Written as DNA, the CDR3 is TGTGCCAGCAGCCAAGACCGTCTAGCGGGGGAGCAGTTCTTC. Its protein product is CASSQDRLAGEQFF. Complete variable domain (other parts from reference TRBV14 and TRBJ2-1): EAGVTQFPSHSVIEKGQTVTLRCDPISGHDNLYWYRRVMGKEIKFLLHFVKESKQDESGMPNNRFLAERTGGTYSTLKVQPAELEDSGVYFCASSQDRLAGEQFFGPGTRLTVL.

This clone showed up just once. V is TRBV2 and J is TRBJ2-2; 13 bases line up with TRBD2. The CDR3 is 15 amino acids. Germline V gene sequence: CDR1 SNHLY, CDR2 FYNNEI. V was clipped by 7 bases and J by 5 bases; unmatched bases: 4. In DNA form, the CDR3 reads TGTGCCAGCACTCAACTAGCGGGGGGGACCGGGGAGCTGTTTTTT. Its translation is CASTQLAGGTGELFF.

The chain carries TRBV30 and TRBJ1-1; D possibly corresponds to TRBD1 (6 bases). CDR3 length equals 14 residues. Deletions cut 5 bases from V and 1 base from J, with 14 bases between. CDR1 is GTSNPN, CDR2 SVGIG, per germline (reference sequence). CDR3 amino acids: CAWCTGTRNTEAFF. The CDR3 region has the DNA TGTGCCTGGTGTACCGGGACAAGGAACACTGAAGCTTTCTTT.

This chain uses TRBV15 with TRBJ2-7; weak D call: TRBD2 (6 bases). V lost 1 base to trimming and J lost 3 bases, with 7 bases between them. From germline, CDR1 is LNHNV and CDR2 YYDKDF (reference sequence). The CDR3 consists of 13 residues. The CDR3 spells CATSRGTNYEQYV. In DNA, the CDR3 is TGTGCCACCAGCAGAGGGACTAACTACGAGCAGTACGTC.

This chain uses TRBV4-1 with TRBJ1-2; D gene unclear. V dropped 4 bases and J dropped 8 bases, with 20 bases sitting between them. Germline V lookup: CDR1 MGHRA, CDR2 YSYEKL. This CDR3 is built from 15 residues. The CDR3 coding sequence is TGCGCCAGCAGCCGCATTACCGGGAGTTTGTACGGCTACACCTTC. Protein: CASSRITGSLYGYTF.

The CDR3 coding sequence is TGTGCCACCCACCAGACGGGGTTCTATGGCTACACCTTC. Protein sequence: CATHQTGFYGYTF. The rearrangement uses TRBV27 and TRBJ1-2; D is ambiguous. The V gene lost 10 bases and the J gene lost 4 bases, with 16 bases spanning the gap. CDR3 length equals 13 residues. Germline CDR1 is MNHEY and CDR2 is SMNVEV (reference sequence).

The V gene is TRBV6-5, the J gene TRBJ2-2; perhaps TRBD1 as D (5 bases). Trimming pared 8 bases from V and 5 bases from J, leaving 12 bases between. The CDR3 has 13 residues. Germline V gene lookup returns CDR1 MNHEY and CDR2 SVGAGI. The CDR3 nucleotides read TGTGCCAGCTCTTCTAAGGGGACCGGGGAGCTGTTTTTT. Protein: CASSSKGTGELFF.

This chain links TRBV20-1 with TRBJ2-2; 13 nucleotides match TRBD2. The V gene's germline CDR1 is DFQATT and CDR2 SNEGSKA (reference sequence). The CDR3 has 17 amino acids. V lost 3 bases to trimming and J lost 7 bases; unmatched junction nucleotides: 11. CDR3 nucleotide sequence: TGCAGTGCTAGTCCGGCACTAGCGGGAGGGCTCGGCGGGGAGCTGTTTTTT. Encoded protein: CSASPALAGGLGGELFF.

The chain uses TRBV19 and TRBJ1-4; TRBD1 aligns across 7 bases. Germline CDR1 LNHDA, CDR2 SQIVND (reference sequence). With V trimmed by 4 bases and J by 6 bases, 11 bases remained unmatched. The CDR3 contains 16 residues. The CDR3 DNA sequence: TGTGCCAGTAGTACCGACAGGGAAGCTATACATGAAAAACTGTTTTTT. Translation: CASSTDREAIHEKLFF.

The rearrangement uses TRBV7-9 and TRBJ2-3, with 11 bases aligning to TRBD2. The CDR3 covers 16 residues. The V gene's germline CDR1 is SEHNR and CDR2 FQNEAQ (reference sequence). Trimming removed 3 bases from V and 2 bases from J; junction bases left unmatched: 4. CDR3 nucleotides: TGTGCCAGCAGCTTTTCTAGCGGGGGGTACACAGATACGCAGTATTTT. It translates to CASSFSSGGYTDTQYF. Filled out from reference TRBV7-9 and TRBJ2-3, the complete variable domain reads DTGVSQNPRHKITKRGQNVTFRCDPISEHNRLYWYRQTLGQGPEFLTYFQNEAQLEKSRLLSDRFSAERPKGSFSTLEIQRTEQGDSAMYLCASSFSSGGYTDTQYFGPGTRLTVL.

The chain has TRBV7-8 and TRBJ1-1; TRBD1 agrees at 9 bases. Germline assignment: CDR1 SGHVS and CDR2 FQNEAQ. J was trimmed by 3 bases and V by 5 bases; bases with no gene match: 7. The CDR3 loop spans 15 amino acids. The DNA for the CDR3 is TGTGCCAGCAGCACCTGGACAGGGGCCCACACTGAAGCTTTCTTT. It encodes CASSTWTGAHTEAFF.

V gene TRBV27 combines with J gene TRBJ1-5; D is perhaps TRBD1 (5 bases). Germline CDR1 is MNHEY and CDR2 is SMNVEV (reference sequence). The CDR3 runs 16 residues. V was pared by 6 bases and J by 3 bases, with 18 bases between. CDR3 residues: CASRLTRAGSNQPQHF. CDR3 sequence (DNA): TGTGCCAGCAGGCTAACCCGAGCAGGGTCCAATCAGCCCCAGCATTTT.

The rearrangement uses TRBV28 and TRBJ2-1, with D unresolved. This CDR3 has 15 residues. The V end was cut by 3 bases, the J end by 7 bases, with 16 bases between. Germline CDR1 and CDR2: MDHEN and SYDVKM. The CDR3 loop reads CASSLPPPGRNEQFF. The CDR3 DNA reads as TGTGCCAGCAGTTTGCCCCCCCCAGGCAGAAATGAGCAGTTCTTC.

The chain carries TRBV7-2 and TRBJ1-4, with TRBD1 as a possible D gene (5 bases). Trimming cost V 5 bases and J 8 bases, with 15 bases left between them. The CDR3 is made up of 14 amino acids. Germline V lookup: CDR1 SGHTA, CDR2 FQGNSA. CDR3 protein: CASSKEEGREKLFF. The CDR3 DNA reads TGTGCCAGCAGCAAGGAGGAGGGGCGGGAAAAACTGTTTTTT.